This entry concerns a single TCR beta chain. The antigen is undetermined. RNA, once extracted, was reverse transcribed into cDNA for use as the sequencing template. Sequenced by immunoSEQ multiplex PCR; TCRdb stores in-frame clones only, minus some. The sample includes around 100,000 clones, about nine tenths of them seen just once. Trimming removed 3 bases from V and 4 bases from J, with 16 bases in between. Per the germline V gene, CDR1 is LNHNV and CDR2 is YYDKDF (reference sequence). CDR3 size: 16 residues. As for treatment: oral pan-JAK inhibitor, 5-10 mg twice daily. PBMCs, the starting material, were the source of sorted CD4+ and CD8+ T cells. This record comes from a study of CD8+ T cells in alopecia areata. Study outcomes and limitations: Clonality in the scalp and expanded CD8+ clones ranked among the top 100 were significantly decreased by tofacitinib. Many expanded lesional clones persisted during tofacitinib (in both scalp and blood).

V is TRBV15 and J is TRBJ2-1; TRBD2 might be the D (5 bases). The TCR sequence derives from a human donor with alopecia areata. Specimen: CD8+ T cells sorted from blood, collected at roughly week 30, from a patient treated with tofacitinib. The CDR3 region is CATSSDAGINYNEQFF. As DNA, the CDR3 is TGTGCCACCAGCAGTGATGCCGGGATAAATTACAATGAGCAGTTCTTC.